A selection of T cell receptor beta chains follows, all from one sample in a study of shared clonotypes between healthy human individuals. Only in-frame clones appear in the TCRdb table, and some are missing; sequencing was by immunoSEQ multiplex PCR. In the table there are some 650,000 clones, more than 95% of which are singletons. Material: naive CD4+ T cells sorted from blood. The receptors were gathered from a woman younger than 45 in good health. Each CDR3 is given with its conserved first and last residue.

v_gene: TRBV19; CDR3aa: CASKGQTSNYGYTF
v_gene: TRBV19; CDR3aa: CASSIRGSGTEAFF
v_gene: TRBV7-2; CDR3aa: CASSLSRGGNEQFF
v_gene: TRBV28; CDR3aa: CASGLRQGFYEQYF
v_gene: TRBV5-4; CDR3aa: CASSLGAGGRAFSYEQYF
v_gene: TRBV5-1; CDR3aa: CASSQGGQGETQYF
v_gene: TRBV5-6; CDR3aa: CASSDAGSGRKNEKLFF
v_gene: TRBV28; CDR3aa: CASRLRTSTDTQYF
v_gene: TRBV6-1; CDR3aa: CASRQIHFSTDTQYF
v_gene: TRBV5-1; CDR3aa: CASRRGQGDGYTF
v_gene: TRBV11-2; CDR3aa: CASSSGVLGFFRYTF
v_gene: TRBV2; CDR3aa: CASSEMAELFF
v_gene: TRBV14; CDR3aa: CASSQTPRVVEAFF
v_gene: TRBV7-6; CDR3aa: CASSSSGRLVATGELFF
v_gene: TRBV28; CDR3aa: CASSLRTPTVEQYF
v_gene: TRBV19; CDR3aa: CASSLGGGLGTGELFF
v_gene: TRBV5-1; CDR3aa: CASASGTSNTEAFF
v_gene: TRBV5-1; CDR3aa: CASSLVGPETQYF
v_gene: TRBV4-1; CDR3aa: CASSHPGVSYEQYF
v_gene: TRBV10-3; CDR3aa: CAISESVDYGYTF
v_gene: TRBV18; CDR3aa: CASSPPHSDNEQFF
v_gene: TRBV10-2; CDR3aa: CASSENRNQPQHF
v_gene: TRBV28; CDR3aa: CASSSGSLADQETQYF
v_gene: TRBV11-2; CDR3aa: CASSLVTETYNEQFF
v_gene: TRBV10-3; CDR3aa: CAISRQGIIEQYF
v_gene: TRBV5-4; CDR3aa: CASSLGGLSSYEQYF
v_gene: TRBV27; CDR3aa: CASSLSRTSGRVGEQFF
v_gene: TRBV10-3; CDR3aa: CATRGDGNTIYF
v_gene: TRBV19; CDR3aa: CASSAYRDNEQFF
v_gene: TRBV28; CDR3aa: CASRGAAVNQPQHF
v_gene: TRBV28; CDR3aa: CASTTGPTGAREQYF
v_gene: TRBV29-1; CDR3aa: CSITTGLTGNTIYF
v_gene: TRBV7-8; CDR3aa: CASSFLVGQGTYNEQFF
v_gene: TRBV9; CDR3aa: CASSVRDRDLYEQYF
v_gene: TRBV2; CDR3aa: CASSAQGVGQPQHF